Here is one TCR beta chain with its context. The source of the sample is a study of OX40 agonist ivuxolimab in advanced cancers. Assay used: immunoSEQ multiplex PCR; TCRdb lists only in-frame clones, some missing. The sample has more than 80,000 clones, approximately 94% seen once; the top ten hold roughly 2.6%. This material consisted of CD4+ or CD8+ T cells sorted from blood, taken in a trial of the OX40 agonist ivuxolimab. The origin of this receptor is an adult with an advanced solid tumor such as melanoma, head and neck, liver or kidney cancer.

This chain's CDR3 is CASSEAGTGFYNEQFF. The CDR3 DNA reads TGCGCCAGCAGTGAGGCGGGGACAGGGTTCTACAATGAGCAGTTCTTC. The V and J genes are TRBV10-2 and TRBJ2-1; 9 bases agree with TRBD1. CDR1 and CDR2 from the germline V gene are WSHSY and SAAADI. This CDR3 spans 16 amino acids. V was pared by 2 bases and J by 3 bases, with 5 bases of the junction left unmatched.